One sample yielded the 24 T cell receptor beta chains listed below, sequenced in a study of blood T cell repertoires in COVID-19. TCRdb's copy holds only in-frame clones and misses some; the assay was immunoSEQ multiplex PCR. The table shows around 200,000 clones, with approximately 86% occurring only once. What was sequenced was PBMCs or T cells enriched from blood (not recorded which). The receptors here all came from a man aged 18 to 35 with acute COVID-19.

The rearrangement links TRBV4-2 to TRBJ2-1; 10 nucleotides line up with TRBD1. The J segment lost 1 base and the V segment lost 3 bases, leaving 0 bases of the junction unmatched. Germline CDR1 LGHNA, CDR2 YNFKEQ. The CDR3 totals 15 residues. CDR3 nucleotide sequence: TGTGCCAGCAGCCAGGACAGGGGGTCCTACAATGAGCAGTTCTTC. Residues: CASSQDRGSYNEQFF.

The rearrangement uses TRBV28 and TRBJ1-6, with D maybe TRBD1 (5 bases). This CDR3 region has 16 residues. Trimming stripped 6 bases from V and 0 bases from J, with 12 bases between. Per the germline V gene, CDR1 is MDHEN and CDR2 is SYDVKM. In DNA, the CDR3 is TGTGCCAGCAGATCTAGACAGAGCTCCTATAATTCACCCCTCCACTTT. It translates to CASRSRQSSYNSPLHF.

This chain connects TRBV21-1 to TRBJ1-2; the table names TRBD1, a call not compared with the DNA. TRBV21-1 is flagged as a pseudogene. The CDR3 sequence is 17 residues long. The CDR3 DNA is TGTGCCAGCAGCAAAAGGTACAGGGATAAACTACACTATGGCTACACCTTC. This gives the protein CASSKRYRDKLHYGYTF.

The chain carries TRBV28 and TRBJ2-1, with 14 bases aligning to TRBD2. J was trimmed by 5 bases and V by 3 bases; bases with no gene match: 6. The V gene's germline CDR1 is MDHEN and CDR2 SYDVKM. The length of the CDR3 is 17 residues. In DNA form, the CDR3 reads TGTGCCAGCAGTTTCGGACTAGCGGGAGGTGTTAACAATGAGCAGTTCTTC. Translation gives CASSFGLAGGVNNEQFF.

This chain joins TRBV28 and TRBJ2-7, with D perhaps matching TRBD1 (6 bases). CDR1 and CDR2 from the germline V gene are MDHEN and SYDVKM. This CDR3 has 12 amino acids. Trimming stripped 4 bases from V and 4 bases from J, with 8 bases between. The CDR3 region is CASSYREYEQYF. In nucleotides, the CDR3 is TGTGCCAGCAGTTACAGGGAGTACGAGCAGTACTTC.

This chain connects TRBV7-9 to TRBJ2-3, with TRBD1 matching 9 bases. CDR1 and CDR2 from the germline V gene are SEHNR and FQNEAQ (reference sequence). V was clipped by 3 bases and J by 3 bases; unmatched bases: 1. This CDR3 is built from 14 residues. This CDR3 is CASSLGQGTDTQYF. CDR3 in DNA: TGTGCCAGCAGCTTGGGACAGGGAACAGATACGCAGTATTTT. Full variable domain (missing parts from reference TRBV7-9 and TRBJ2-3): DTGVSQNPRHKITKRGQNVTFRCDPISEHNRLYWYRQTLGQGPEFLTYFQNEAQLEKSRLLSDRFSAERPKGSFSTLEIQRTEQGDSAMYLCASSLGQGTDTQYFGPGTRLTVL.

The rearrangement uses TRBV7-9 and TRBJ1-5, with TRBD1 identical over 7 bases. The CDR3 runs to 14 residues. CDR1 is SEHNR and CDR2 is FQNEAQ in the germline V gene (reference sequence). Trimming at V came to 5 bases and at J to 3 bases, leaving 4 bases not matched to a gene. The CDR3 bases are TGTGCCAGCAGCCCGACAGGGATCAATCAGCCCCAGCATTTT. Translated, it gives CASSPTGINQPQHF. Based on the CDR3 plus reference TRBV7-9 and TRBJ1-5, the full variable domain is DTGVSQNPRHKITKRGQNVTFRCDPISEHNRLYWYRQTLGQGPEFLTYFQNEAQLEKSRLLSDRFSAERPKGSFSTLEIQRTEQGDSAMYLCASSPTGINQPQHFGDGTRLSIL.

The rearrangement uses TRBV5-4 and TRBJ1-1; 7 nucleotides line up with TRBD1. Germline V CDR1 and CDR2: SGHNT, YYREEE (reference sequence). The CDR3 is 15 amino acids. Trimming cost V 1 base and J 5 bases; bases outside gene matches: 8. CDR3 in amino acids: CASSLLLQGRTEAFF. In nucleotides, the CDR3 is TGTGCCAGCAGCTTGCTTCTACAGGGGCGGACTGAAGCTTTCTTT.

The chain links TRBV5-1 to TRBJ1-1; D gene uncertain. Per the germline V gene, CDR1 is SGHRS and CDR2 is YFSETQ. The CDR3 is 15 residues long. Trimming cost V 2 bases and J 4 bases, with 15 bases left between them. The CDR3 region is CASSLTSNSVTEAFF. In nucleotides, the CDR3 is TGCGCCAGCAGCTTAACCTCCAATAGCGTCACTGAAGCTTTCTTT.

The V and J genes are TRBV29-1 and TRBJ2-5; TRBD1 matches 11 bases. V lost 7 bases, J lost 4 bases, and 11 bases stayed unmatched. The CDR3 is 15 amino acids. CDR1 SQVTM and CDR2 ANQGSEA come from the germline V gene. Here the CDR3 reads CSGDDGTGGRETQYF. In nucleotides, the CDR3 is TGCAGCGGGGACGACGGGACAGGGGGGAGAGAGACCCAGTACTTC.

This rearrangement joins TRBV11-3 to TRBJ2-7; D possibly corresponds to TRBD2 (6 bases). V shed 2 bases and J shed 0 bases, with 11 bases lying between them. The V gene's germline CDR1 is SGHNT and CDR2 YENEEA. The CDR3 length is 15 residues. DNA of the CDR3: TGTGCCAGCAGCTTAACGGGGGAGCCCTCCTACGAGCAGTACTTC. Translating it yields CASSLTGEPSYEQYF.

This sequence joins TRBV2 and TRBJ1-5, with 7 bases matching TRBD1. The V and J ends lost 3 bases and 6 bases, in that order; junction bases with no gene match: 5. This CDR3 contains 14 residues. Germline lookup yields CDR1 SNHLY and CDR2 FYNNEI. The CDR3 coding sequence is TGTGCCAGCAGTGAGGGGACAGTGATTCAGCCCCAGCATTTT. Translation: CASSEGTVIQPQHF.

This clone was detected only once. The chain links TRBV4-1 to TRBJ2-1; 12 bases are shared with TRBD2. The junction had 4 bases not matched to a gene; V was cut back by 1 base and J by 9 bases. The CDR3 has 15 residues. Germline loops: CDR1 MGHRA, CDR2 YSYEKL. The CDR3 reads CASSQGLAGEGEQFF. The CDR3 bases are TGCGCCAGCAGCCAAGGACTAGCGGGAGAGGGTGAGCAGTTCTTC.

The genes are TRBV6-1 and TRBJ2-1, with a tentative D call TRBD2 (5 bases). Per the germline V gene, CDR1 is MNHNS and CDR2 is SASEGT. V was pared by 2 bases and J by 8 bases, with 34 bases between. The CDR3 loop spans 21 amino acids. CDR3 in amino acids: CASSESVSPLALPSQGDEQFF. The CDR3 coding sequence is TGTGCCAGCAGTGAATCCGTCTCCCCCCTAGCCCTTCCATCCCAAGGTGATGAGCAGTTCTTC.

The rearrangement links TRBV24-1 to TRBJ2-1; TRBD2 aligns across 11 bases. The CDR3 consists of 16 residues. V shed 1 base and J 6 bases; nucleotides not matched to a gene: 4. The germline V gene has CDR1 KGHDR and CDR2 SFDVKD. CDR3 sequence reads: CATSDFTSGSTNEQFF. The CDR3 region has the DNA TGTGCCACCAGTGATTTCACTAGCGGGAGTACCAATGAGCAGTTCTTC.

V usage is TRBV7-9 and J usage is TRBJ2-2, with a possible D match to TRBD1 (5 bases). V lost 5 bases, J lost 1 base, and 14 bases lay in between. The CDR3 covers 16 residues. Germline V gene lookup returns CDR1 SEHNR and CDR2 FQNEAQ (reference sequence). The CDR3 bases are TGTGCCAGCAGCCCAGGGTCTCGCGGGAACACCGGGGAGCTGTTTTTT. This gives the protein CASSPGSRGNTGELFF.

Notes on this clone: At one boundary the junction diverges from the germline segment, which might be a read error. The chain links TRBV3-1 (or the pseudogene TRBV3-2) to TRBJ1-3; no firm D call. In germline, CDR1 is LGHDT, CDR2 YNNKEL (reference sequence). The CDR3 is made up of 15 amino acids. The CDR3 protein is CASSRRVLGGNAIYF. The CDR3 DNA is TGTGCCAGCAGCCGTAGGGTCCTGGGAGGAAACGCCATATATTTT.

The CDR3 loop reads CASSLATGGVGDTQYF. The CDR3 coding sequence is TGTGCCAGCAGCTTAGCCACAGGGGGCGTAGGAGATACGCAGTATTTT. The chain recombines TRBV7-9 with TRBJ2-3, with TRBD1 matching 9 bases. In germline, CDR1 is SEHNR, CDR2 FQNEAQ (reference sequence). This CDR3 contains 16 residues. J was trimmed by 5 bases and V by 0 bases; bases with no gene match: 6.

DNA of the CDR3: TGTGCCAGCAGCCCTTGGGACAGACCCTACGAGCAGTACTTC. Its protein product is CASSPWDRPYEQYF. The chain couples TRBV7-8 to TRBJ2-7; 7 nucleotides line up with TRBD1. Germline CDR1 SGHVS, CDR2 FQNEAQ. The CDR3 totals 14 residues. V lost 5 bases and J lost 2; bases outside the gene matches: 6.

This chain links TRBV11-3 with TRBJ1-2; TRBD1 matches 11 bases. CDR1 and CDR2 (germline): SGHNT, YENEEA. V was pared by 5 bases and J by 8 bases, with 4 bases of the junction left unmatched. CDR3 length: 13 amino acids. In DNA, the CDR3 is TGTGCCAGCAGCGAGGGACAGGGGGGAGGCTACACCTTC. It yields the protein CASSEGQGGGYTF.

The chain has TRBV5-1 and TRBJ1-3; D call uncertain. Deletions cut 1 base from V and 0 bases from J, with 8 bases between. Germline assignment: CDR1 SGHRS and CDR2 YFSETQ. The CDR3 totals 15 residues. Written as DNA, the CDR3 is TGCGCCAGCAGCTTGTCAACTGCCTCTGGAAACACCATATATTTT. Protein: CASSLSTASGNTIYF.

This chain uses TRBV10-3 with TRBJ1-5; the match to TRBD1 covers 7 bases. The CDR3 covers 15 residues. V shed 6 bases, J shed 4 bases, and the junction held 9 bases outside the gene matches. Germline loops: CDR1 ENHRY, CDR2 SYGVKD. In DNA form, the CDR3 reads TGTGCCATCAGCGAAACAGGGGACACAAATCAGCCCCAGCATTTT. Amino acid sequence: CAISETGDTNQPQHF.

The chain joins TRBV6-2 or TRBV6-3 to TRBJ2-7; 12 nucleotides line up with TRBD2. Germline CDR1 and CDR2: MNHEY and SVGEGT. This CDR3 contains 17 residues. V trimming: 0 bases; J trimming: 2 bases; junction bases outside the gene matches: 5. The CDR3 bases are TGTGCCAGCAGTTACTCAAAAGGACTAGCGGGGACCTACGAGCAGTACTTC. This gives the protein CASSYSKGLAGTYEQYF.

The CDR3, as DNA: TGTGCCAGCAGCCAAGAAGCTGGCACCGGGGAGCTGTTTTTT. Its protein product is CASSQEAGTGELFF. This chain uses TRBV3-1 (or the pseudogene TRBV3-2) with TRBJ2-2; unclear D gene. The V gene's germline CDR1 is LGHDT and CDR2 YNNKEL (reference sequence). Trimming took off 0 bases at V and 4 bases at J, with 6 bases between the two ends. The CDR3 consists of 14 residues.